The T cell receptor beta chain under discussion was sequenced for a study of graft-versus-host responses after intestinal transplantation. Profiling relied on immunoSEQ multiplex PCR, and the TCRdb table lists in-frame clones only, not all of them. Of 1,600 or so clones in the sample, 70% to 90% are singletons; the top ten hold approximately 19%. The sample holds a few counts of this clone. Its antigen is as yet unknown. Whole-study results and caveats: Where graft-donor T cell macrochimerism was present, patients had high graft-versus-host to host-versus-graft clonal ratios in allografts. GvH clones detected in recipient marrow included some appearing first in ileum or blood.

Intraepithelial and lamina propria lymphocytes were isolated from graft specimens. Germline V CDR1 and CDR2: ENHRY, SYGVKD. V was clipped by 7 bases and J by 0 bases, with 16 bases between them. The CDR3 consists of 16 residues. This chain joins TRBV10-3 and TRBJ1-3; D is unresolved. The receptor's source is a human patient who received an intestinal transplant, so some T cells may come from the graft donor. The source was ileum tissue, collected 12 days after intestinal transplant. CDR3 sequence (DNA): TGTGCCATCATTCTTTTCCATTTCGGCTCTGGAAACACCATATATTTT. This codes for CAIILFHFGSGNTIYF.